This TCR beta chain was recovered during a study of regulatory dendritic cells for organ transplantation. Study information: Monocytes received vitamin D3 on days 0 and 4, IL-10 on day 4.

Sorted subsets were CFSE-labeled and cultured approximately 5 days with allogeneic dendritic cells. CD4+ or CD8+ T cells were sorted as naive CD45RA+ or memory CD45RO+. Findings and limits, study-wide: Naive CD4+ and CD8+ repertoires were highly diverse; memory CD8+ was most oligoclonal. Memory CD8+ clonal expansion seemed more limited with regulatory than mature dendritic cells.

As regards this clone: What it recognizes is unknown.

TCRdb keeps only in-frame clones here, not all; method: immunoSEQ multiplex PCR. The sample has about 12,000 clones, nearly 80% seen once. The receptor was derived from a human donor in good health. Source material: naive CD8+ T cells from blood cultured with regulatory dendritic cells. Stated subset: CD45RA+ naive T cells.

Written as DNA, the CDR3 is TGTGCCAGCTGTCTGATGGGACAGTATAATTCACCCCTCCACTTT. This encodes CASCLMGQYNSPLHF. V gene TRBV6-5 combines with J gene TRBJ1-6, with 7 bases lining up with TRBD1. The J segment lost 4 bases and the V segment lost 8 bases, leaving 8 bases of the junction unmatched. The CDR3 length is 15 residues. In germline, CDR1 is MNHEY, CDR2 SVGAGI.